The 7 T cell receptor beta chains presented below share a single source sample, sequenced in a study of blood T cells in healthy people across ages. Together with a sample-barcoded 5' primer, a J-beta primer mix was included in a second PCR lasting roughly 6 to 12 cycles. TCRdb ran MiXCR on the 5' RACE reads and lists one entry per CDR3 protein. The sample yields 1.5 million to 2 million distinct CDR3 sequences, 30% to 40% seen once. Sample: blood. Source of these receptors: a woman aged 25 to 45 in good health.

As regards this clonotype: A junction boundary mismatches the germline segment, possibly from a read error. J is TRBJ2-5 and V is TRBV4-1; 7 bases agree with TRBD1. Germline V gives CDR1 MGHRA, CDR2 YSYEKL. This CDR3 has 14 residues. The CDR3 here is CASSADRAVETEYF. The CDR3 region has the DNA TGCGCCAGCAGCGCCGACAGGGCAGTTGAGACCGAGTACTTC.

This clonotype was seen a handful of times. In DNA form, the CDR3 reads TGTGCCAGCAGCCTCGACGGACAGGGGGAGACTGAAGCTTTCTTT. It yields the protein CASSLDGQGETEAFF. This chain uses TRBV7-3 with TRBJ1-1, with TRBD1 identical over 10 bases. With V trimmed by 5 bases and J by 5 bases, 8 bases remained unmatched. In germline, CDR1 is SGHTA, CDR2 FQGTGA. The CDR3 is 15 residues long.

CDR3 sequence (DNA): TGTGCCAGCAGCGAACGTCCTCTTAGCCTAGGGGGTGAGCAGTTCTTC. Protein sequence: CASSERPLSLGGEQFF. The chain employs TRBV7-3 and TRBJ2-1, with a weak D call TRBD1 (6 bases). The CDR3 is made up of 16 amino acids. Trimming cost V 5 bases and J 9 bases, with 23 bases left between them. Germline CDR1 reads SGHTA; CDR2 reads FQGTGA. The full variable domain, in which reference TRBV7-3 and TRBJ2-1 provide the parts outside the CDR3, is GAGVSQTPSNKVTEKGKYVELRCDPISGHTALYWYRQSLGQGPEFLIYFQGTGAADDSGLPNDRFFAVRPEGSVSTLKIQRTERGDSAVYLCASSERPLSLGGEQFFGPGTRLTVL.

The chain carries TRBV7-2 and TRBJ2-1; the D call may be TRBD1 or TRBD2 (6 bases each). V was trimmed by 5 bases and J by 8 bases, leaving 25 bases between them. This CDR3 is built from 17 residues. In germline, CDR1 is SGHTA, CDR2 FQGNSA. The chain's CDR3 is CASSQGRRRSGGDEQFF. CDR3 nucleotide sequence: TGTGCCAGCAGCCAGGGGAGGAGGCGTAGCGGAGGCGATGAGCAGTTCTTC.

The V and J genes are TRBV6-6 and TRBJ2-4; the match to TRBD1 covers 10 bases. V shed 5 bases, J shed 4 bases, and the junction held 5 bases outside the gene matches. Germline-derived CDR1 and CDR2 are MNHNY and SVGAGI (reference sequence). The CDR3 covers 15 residues. The CDR3 loop is CASSGGTGAKNIQYF. The CDR3 DNA follows: TGTGCCAGCAGTGGGGGGACAGGGGCTAAAAACATTCAGTACTTC.

This clonotype has at least ten counts. The genes are TRBV10-3 and TRBJ2-3; D is uncertain. The CDR3 spans 12 residues. Trimming removed 6 bases from V and 2 bases from J, with 6 bases in between. CDR1 ENHRY and CDR2 SYGVKD come from the germline V gene. The CDR3 loop reads CAISDNTDTQYF. In DNA form, the CDR3 reads TGTGCCATCAGCGACAACACAGATACGCAGTATTTT.

This clonotype was detected only a few times. The chain is built from TRBV20-1 and TRBJ2-3; TRBD2 aligns across 11 bases. CDR3 length: 16 amino acids. The V gene's germline CDR1 is DFQATT and CDR2 SNEGSKA (reference sequence). V lost 6 bases and J lost 3; bases outside the gene matches: 11. DNA for the CDR3: TGCAGTGCCAAGTTAGCGGGAGGGCTCGTGACAGATACGCAGTATTTT. Residues: CSAKLAGGLVTDTQYF.